The T cell receptor (beta chain) described here comes from a study of monozygotic twins with inflammatory bowel disease. Study observations and caveats: Part of the variability in patient repertoires may have come from differing immunosuppressive treatments. Healthy co-twins had higher TCRbeta inverse Simpson diversity than their IBD twins.

Germline CDR1 reads SGHRS; CDR2 reads YFSETQ. The CDR3 extends over 15 amino acids. Of note for this clonotype: What it binds is not known.

Both the TCRalpha cDNA and the TCRbeta cDNA were taken through two nested PCRs, lasting about 16 and 10 cycles. Using the 5' RACE reads, TCRdb records one entry per CDR3 protein without DNA. In total, the table holds roughly 140,000 distinct CDR3 sequences. The V call is TRBV5-1, the J call TRBJ2-3; TCRdb names TRBD2, which stays unverified in the absence of DNA. Sequenced material: blood. This clonotype was sampled from a human donor with ulcerative colitis or Crohn's disease, or a healthy co-twin of an affected twin (not recorded which). CDR3 sequence: CASSLEGLGLDTQYF.